The 22 T cell receptor beta chains reported below all come from one sample, sequenced in a study of cytomegalovirus exposure and HLA in healthy donors. The table came from immunoSEQ multiplex PCR; TCRdb's copy has only in-frame clones and leaves some out. The sample comprises 280,000 or so clones, roughly 90% of which are singletons, and 0.92% rests with the top ten. Sequencing was performed on PBMCs. The receptors shown here come from a woman aged 18 to 35 in good health and CMV-seronegative.

This chain links TRBV6-6 with TRBJ1-2; perhaps TRBD1 as D (6 bases). This CDR3 has 12 amino acids. The germline V gene encodes CDR1 MNHNY and CDR2 SVGAGI (reference sequence). Trimming stripped 5 bases from V and 6 bases from J, with 10 bases between. In DNA, the CDR3 is TGTGCCAGCAGTAAGACAGGCAATGGCTACACCTTC. Its protein product is CASSKTGNGYTF.

V gene TRBV9 combines with J gene TRBJ1-4; 10 bases map to TRBD1. The CDR3 runs to 16 residues. The trim removed 3 bases at V and 4 bases at J, leaving 6 bases unmatched. Germline CDR1 is SGDLS and CDR2 is YYNGEE. The CDR3 nucleotides are TGTGCCAGCAGCGAGACAGGGGGCGCCGATAATGAAAAACTGTTTTTT. Amino acids: CASSETGGADNEKLFF.

The chain employs TRBV15 and TRBJ1-1, with D possibly being TRBD1 (5 bases). The germline gives CDR1 LNHNV, CDR2 YYDKDF (reference sequence). The CDR3 has 16 amino acids. The V end lost 0 bases, the J end lost 4 bases, and 15 bases lay between the germline ends. The CDR3 bases are TGTGCCACCAGCAGAGATCACAGGCAGGGAGGCACTGAAGCTTTCTTT. Translated, it gives CATSRDHRQGGTEAFF. The whole variable domain, filled in from reference TRBV15 and TRBJ1-1, reads DAMVIQNPRYQVTQFGKPVTLSCSQTLNHNVMYWYQQKSSQAPKLLFHYYDKDFNNEADTPDNFQSRRPNTSFCFLDIRSPGLGDTAMYLCATSRDHRQGGTEAFFGQGTRLTVV.

The chain uses TRBV7-8 and TRBJ2-3; 13 nucleotides align to TRBD2. The V gene end was trimmed by 0 bases and the J gene end by 4 bases; junction bases not matched to a gene: 4. Germline assignment: CDR1 SGHVS and CDR2 FQNEAQ. CDR3 length equals 17 residues. The CDR3 protein is CASSLARGLAGADTQYF. The CDR3 nucleotides are TGTGCCAGCAGCTTAGCCCGAGGACTAGCGGGAGCAGATACGCAGTATTTT.

The gene calls are TRBV7-6 and TRBJ2-3; 8 positions match TRBD2. The CDR3 is made up of 16 amino acids. The V gene's germline CDR1 is SGHVS and CDR2 FNYEAQ. The V segment lost 1 base and the J segment 2 bases; nucleotides outside the gene matches: 5. DNA of the CDR3: TGTGCCAGCAGCTTAGGGACTAGCTCCCACACAGATACGCAGTATTTT. Its protein is CASSLGTSSHTDTQYF.

Here the CDR3 reads CASSLGLGGDFNYNEQFF. DNA of the CDR3: TGTGCCAGCAGCTTAGGATTAGGGGGGGACTTTAACTACAATGAGCAGTTCTTC. V is TRBV11-2 and J is TRBJ2-1, with D possibly TRBD2 on 7 matching bases. The germline CDR1 and CDR2 sequences are SGHAT and FQNNGV. V was clipped by 1 base and J by 3 bases, with 19 bases between them. The CDR3 has 18 amino acids.

This chain links TRBV28 with TRBJ2-1; perhaps TRBD2 as D (5 bases). The CDR3 loop spans 15 amino acids. Trimming took off 6 bases at V and 8 bases at J, with 20 bases between the two ends. CDR1 is MDHEN and CDR2 is SYDVKM in the germline V gene. The DNA of the CDR3 is TGTGCCAGCAGCCCCGCGGGCATCCCAAGGGATGAGCAGTTCTTC. This encodes CASSPAGIPRDEQFF.

The rearrangement links TRBV6-1 to TRBJ2-4; 8 bases are shared with TRBD1. Germline CDR1 and CDR2: MNHNS and SASEGT. The junction had 14 bases not matched to a gene; V was cut back by 1 base and J by 3 bases. The CDR3 spans 19 residues. This CDR3 reads CASSEEDRAYLVGKNIQYF. The CDR3 region has the DNA TGTGCCAGCAGTGAAGAGGACAGGGCGTACCTAGTAGGCAAAAACATTCAGTACTTC.

This clone is a singleton in its sample. V and J are TRBV18 and TRBJ1-4; D might be TRBD1 (6 bases). The germline V gene encodes CDR1 KGHSH and CDR2 LQKENI. The CDR3 length is 14 residues. Trimming pared 1 base from V and 3 bases from J, leaving 6 bases between. The chain's CDR3 is CASSPRGPNEKLFF. The CDR3 bases are TGTGCCAGCTCACCACGGGGGCCTAATGAAAAACTGTTTTTT.

The CDR3 protein is CASSGPGQTGLALYF. CDR3 coding DNA: TGTGCCAGCAGTGGGCCGGGACAGACTGGACTAGCTCTGTACTTC. The chain has TRBV28 and TRBJ2-5, with a weak D call TRBD2 (8 bases). This CDR3 contains 15 residues. Trimming removed 5 bases at V and 13 bases at J, with 26 bases between. Looked up from germline, CDR1 is MDHEN and CDR2 is SYDVKM.

The count of this clone is one. This chain uses TRBV5-1 with TRBJ2-7; D is uncertain. The CDR3 is made up of 15 amino acids. CDR1 SGHRS and CDR2 YFSETQ come from the germline V gene. V was cut by 0 bases and J by 5 bases, with 15 bases left in between. The CDR3: CASSLAGRSLDEQYF. CDR3 nucleotides: TGCGCCAGCAGCTTGGCCGGTAGGAGTTTGGACGAGCAGTACTTC.

This clone has just a few counts. One end of the junction varies from germline; a read error may be responsible. The chain employs TRBV27 and TRBJ1-3, with 9 bases fitting TRBD1. The CDR3 contains 10 residues. Germline assignment: CDR1 MNHEY and CDR2 SMNVEV (reference sequence). This chain's CDR3 is CASRPGTGHF. DNA of the CDR3: TGTGCCAGCAGGCCCGGGACAGGGCATTTT.

This chain joins TRBV7-2 and TRBJ1-2; 8 bases fit TRBD1. CDR3 size: 13 residues. Germline V gene sequence: CDR1 SGHTA, CDR2 FQGNSA. Trimming at V came to 5 bases and at J to 8 bases, leaving 7 bases not matched to a gene. The CDR3 coding sequence is TGTGCCAGCAGCCCCCGGACAGGGCAGGGCTACACCTTC. Translation: CASSPRTGQGYTF.

J is TRBJ2-1 and V is TRBV27, with 10 bases aligning to TRBD1. Germline V gives CDR1 MNHEY, CDR2 SMNVEV (reference sequence). There are 16 residues in the CDR3. Trimming at V came to 7 bases and at J to 6 bases, leaving 12 bases not matched to a gene. The CDR3 protein is CASIPEVGTGVNEQFF. The CDR3 DNA follows: TGTGCCAGCATTCCAGAGGTGGGGACAGGGGTCAATGAGCAGTTCTTC.

This chain connects TRBV7-8 to TRBJ2-7; TRBD1 aligns across 8 bases. The CDR3 is 15 amino acids. Germline V gene data show CDR1 as SGHVS and CDR2 as FQNEAQ. V was pared by 3 bases and J by 5 bases, with 9 bases of the junction left unmatched. This chain's CDR3 is CASSLGAGGADEQYF. The CDR3 DNA sequence: TGTGCCAGCAGCTTGGGGGCAGGGGGCGCGGACGAGCAGTACTTC.

The chain recombines TRBV5-1 with TRBJ2-7, with 7 bases aligning to TRBD1. CDR1 is SGHRS and CDR2 is YFSETQ in the germline V gene. This CDR3 has 14 amino acids. Germline trimming cut 3 bases from V and 5 bases from J; bases unmatched to any gene: 8. Written as DNA, the CDR3 is TGCGCCAGCAGCTCGACAGGGTCCTCGAACGAGCAGTACTTC. Translated: CASSSTGSSNEQYF.

This clone was seen a handful of times. V usage is TRBV10-2 and J usage is TRBJ1-2, with D tentatively TRBD1 (5 bases). V lost 3 bases to trimming and J lost 6 bases, with 14 bases between them. The germline V gene has CDR1 WSHSY and CDR2 SAAADI. CDR3 length: 14 residues. This CDR3 reads CASSEVRDSNGYTF. CDR3 sequence (DNA): TGCGCCAGCAGTGAAGTCAGGGATAGTAATGGCTACACCTTC.

The CDR3 reads CASRPGQGAYSGYTF. The CDR3 DNA follows: TGTGCCAGCAGACCCGGACAGGGGGCTTACTCTGGCTACACCTTC. This rearrangement joins TRBV6-5 to TRBJ1-2, with 11 bases identical to TRBD1. Germline CDR1 reads MNHEY; CDR2 reads SVGAGI. The CDR3 spans 15 residues. With 6 bases clipped from V and 7 bases from J, the junction kept 10 bases outside the gene matches.

The gene calls are TRBV15 and TRBJ2-7; 8 bases map to TRBD2. Trimming took 1 base from V and 2 from J; bases not matched to a gene: 4. Germline V gives CDR1 LNHNV, CDR2 YYDKDF (reference sequence). The CDR3 loop spans 15 amino acids. The CDR3 region has the DNA TGTGCCACCAGCAGAGCAACTAGCGGCCCCTACGAGCAGTACTTC. Translation: CATSRATSGPYEQYF. Drawing the rest from reference TRBV15 and TRBJ2-7, the complete variable domain is DAMVIQNPRYQVTQFGKPVTLSCSQTLNHNVMYWYQQKSSQAPKLLFHYYDKDFNNEADTPDNFQSRRPNTSFCFLDIRSPGLGDTAMYLCATSRATSGPYEQYFGPGTRLTVT.

V gene TRBV25-1 combines with J gene TRBJ2-1; TRBD1 matches at 9 bases. Germline-derived CDR1 and CDR2 are MGHDK and SYGVNS. This CDR3 spans 17 amino acids. The trim removed 8 bases at V and 5 bases at J, leaving 16 bases unmatched. The CDR3 spells CASGDRARLQDNNEQFF. The DNA for the CDR3 is TGTGCCAGCGGGGACAGGGCAAGACTCCAAGATAACAATGAGCAGTTCTTC.

V usage is TRBV9 and J usage is TRBJ2-5, with 7 bases fitting TRBD2. The V segment lost 3 bases and the J segment 5 bases; nucleotides outside the gene matches: 10. Germline V gene data show CDR1 as SGDLS and CDR2 as YYNGEE. The CDR3 sequence is 15 residues long. CDR3 loop: CASSGGEGFWETQYF. DNA of the CDR3: TGTGCCAGCAGCGGCGGGGAGGGTTTTTGGGAGACCCAGTACTTC.

V usage is TRBV28 and J usage is TRBJ2-5; 11 bases map to TRBD2. V lost 2 bases, J lost 1 base, and 6 bases stayed unmatched. Germline assignment: CDR1 MDHEN and CDR2 SYDVKM. There are 17 residues in the CDR3. The CDR3 sequence: CASSLRPGLAAQETQYF. The DNA of the CDR3 is TGTGCCAGCAGTTTACGTCCGGGACTAGCGGCCCAAGAGACCCAGTACTTC. Looking up the rest from reference TRBV28 and TRBJ2-5 gives the full variable domain: DVKVTQSSRYLVKRTGEKVFLECVQDMDHENMFWYRQDPGLGLRLIYFSYDVKMKEKGDIPEGYSVSREKKERFSLILESASTNQTSMYLCASSLRPGLAAQETQYFGPGTRLLVL.